Presented here are 18 T cell receptor beta chains from one specimen sequenced in a study of response to subunit inactivated influenza vaccine. Via MiXCR, TCRdb re-called the RT-PCR reads, giving one row per CDR3 protein. Of 550,000 to 800,000 distinct CDR3 sequences listed, around a sixth are singletons. The material was PBMCs from blood, obtained 11 to 12 days after vaccination. Source of these receptors: a man in his forties or fifties who received an inactivated influenza vaccine.

This clonotype was counted between two and nine times. V gene TRBV7-6 combines with J gene TRBJ2-3; no firm D call. Germline V gene data show CDR1 as SGHVS and CDR2 as FNYEAQ. The CDR3 sequence is 15 residues long. Trimming cost V 1 base and J 2 bases, with 10 bases left between them. CDR3 DNA sequence: TGTGCCAGCAGCTTAGAGGGCAGCCCCACAGATACGCAGTATTTT. Translated: CASSLEGSPTDTQYF.

This clonotype was seen a handful of times. The V gene is TRBV6-2 or TRBV6-3, the J gene TRBJ1-1, with D possibly being TRBD1 (5 bases). Germline values: CDR1 MNHEY, CDR2 SVGEGT. This CDR3 spans 12 amino acids. V lost 0 bases and J lost 12, with 11 bases in between. DNA for the CDR3: TGTGCCAGCAGTTACTCAGGGGCCCCCCCTTTCTTT. It translates to CASSYSGAPPFF.

This clonotype was seen many times. The V call is TRBV5-1, the J call TRBJ2-1, with TRBD2 matching 7 bases. Unmatched junction bases numbered 18, after V lost 2 bases and J lost 1 base. The V gene's germline CDR1 is SGHRS and CDR2 YFSETQ. This CDR3 has 20 amino acids. The CDR3 sequence is CASSFLGGLVPRLSYNEQFF. The CDR3 DNA sequence: TGCGCCAGCAGCTTCTTAGGAGGACTAGTTCCCCGCTTATCCTACAATGAGCAGTTCTTC.

The gene calls are TRBV20-1 and TRBJ2-3, with 9 bases aligning to TRBD2. The germline gives CDR1 DFQATT, CDR2 SNEGSKA (reference sequence). The CDR3 extends over 14 amino acids. With V trimmed by 6 bases and J by 1 base, 5 bases remained unmatched. CDR3 bases: TGCAGTGCGAGAAGGACTAGCGGCACAGATACGCAGTATTTT. Its translation: CSARRTSGTDTQYF.

This clonotype was seen a handful of times. The J gene is TRBJ2-1, the V gene TRBV7-9; D not resolved. Trimming shortened V by 1 base and J by 4 bases, and 11 bases separated the two germline ends. This CDR3 is 15 amino acids long. CDR1 is SEHNR, CDR2 FQNEAQ, per germline (reference sequence). DNA of the CDR3: TGTGCCAGCAGCTTAGAATCGGGCGTGTACAATGAGCAGTTCTTC. Protein sequence: CASSLESGVYNEQFF.

The V and J genes are TRBV5-1 and TRBJ1-5, with no clear D. Germline CDR1 SGHRS, CDR2 YFSETQ. V was pared by 1 base and J by 6 bases, with 23 bases between. The CDR3 sequence is 18 residues long. The CDR3 nucleotides read TGCGCCAGCAGCTTGCCCCTTACGTGGATGGTCGAAGGTCAGCCCCAGCATTTT. It is translated as CASSLPLTWMVEGQPQHF.

This clonotype was seen only a few times. Mismatch with germline at one junction end may stem from a read error. The chain recombines TRBV5-1 with TRBJ2-7, with a tentative D call TRBD2 (6 bases). CDR1 is SGHRS and CDR2 is YFSETQ in the germline V gene. The CDR3 runs 14 residues. As DNA, the CDR3 is TGCGCCAGCAGCTTGGGTTGGGACTCCTCCGAGCAGTACTTC. Its protein product is CASSLGWDSSEQYF.

This clonotype has ten or more counts. V and J are TRBV5-4 and TRBJ2-5, with D hard to call. The V end was cut by 4 bases, the J end by 0 bases, with 7 bases between. The CDR3 is made up of 13 amino acids. CDR1 is SGHNT and CDR2 is YYREEE in the germline V gene (reference sequence). The CDR3 reads CASSPGDQETQYF. CDR3 DNA: TGTGCCAGCAGCCCCGGTGACCAAGAGACCCAGTACTTC. The whole variable domain, filled in from reference TRBV5-4 and TRBJ2-5, reads ETGVTQSPTHLIKTRGQQVTLRCSSQSGHNTVSWYQQALGQGPQFIFQYYREEENGRGNFPPRFSGLQFPNYSSELNVNALELDDSALYLCASSPGDQETQYFGPGTRLLVL.

This clonotype was seen ten or more times. V is TRBV20-1 and J is TRBJ2-5; no clear D. Trimming cost V 6 bases and J 5 bases, with 10 bases left between them. Germline CDR1 DFQATT, CDR2 SNEGSKA (reference sequence). The length of the CDR3 is 11 residues. The CDR3 DNA follows: TGCAGTGCAACGAAAGGGGAGACCCAGTACTTC. As protein: CSATKGETQYF.

V is TRBV14 and J is TRBJ1-2; D is perhaps TRBD1 (6 bases). The CDR3 contains 12 residues. Trimming left V 3 bases short and J 5 bases short, with 7 bases between. The germline gives CDR1 SGHDN, CDR2 FVKESK. The CDR3 DNA reads as TGTGCCAGCAGCCAGACAGGTTATGGCTACACCTTC. Translation: CASSQTGYGYTF. The full variable domain, with the rest looked up from reference TRBV14 and TRBJ1-2, is EAGVTQFPSHSVIEKGQTVTLRCDPISGHDNLYWYRRVMGKEIKFLLHFVKESKQDESGMPNNRFLAERTGGTYSTLKVQPAELEDSGVYFCASSQTGYGYTFGSGTRLTVV.

This clonotype was observed a handful of times. CDR3 bases: TGCAGCGTTCTCGACACTGGAAACACCATATATTTT. Protein sequence: CSVLDTGNTIYF. The V and J genes are TRBV29-1 and TRBJ1-3; no clear D gene. Germline values: CDR1 SQVTM, CDR2 ANQGSEA. The length of the CDR3 is 12 residues. Trimming took 5 bases from V and 2 from J, leaving 7 bases between them.

The chain recombines TRBV7-9 with TRBJ2-1; 10 bases fit TRBD2. The CDR3 has 15 residues. Germline loops: CDR1 SEHNR, CDR2 FQNEAQ (reference sequence). The trim removed 6 bases at V and 8 bases at J, leaving 10 bases unmatched. CDR3 nucleotide sequence: TGTGCCAGCAGATACCAGGGACTAGCGAGTCATGAGCAGTTCTTC. It encodes CASRYQGLASHEQFF.

The V and J genes are TRBV29-1 and TRBJ2-2; 7 nucleotides match TRBD2. CDR1 and CDR2 from the germline V gene are SQVTM and ANQGSEA. V was pared by 7 bases and J by 5 bases, with 4 bases of the junction left unmatched. CDR3 size: 12 residues. The CDR3 DNA follows: TGCAGCGGCGGGAGAGGGACCGGGGAGCTGTTTTTT. The encoded protein is CSGGRGTGELFF.

This clonotype was seen only a few times. The chain carries TRBV9 and TRBJ1-2; D is undetermined. Germline V lookup: CDR1 SGDLS, CDR2 YYNGEE. The CDR3 is made up of 15 amino acids. V lost 6 bases, J lost 2 bases, and 17 bases lay in between. The CDR3 loop reads CASTPQPGQNYGYTF. The CDR3 DNA follows: TGTGCCAGCACCCCCCAGCCTGGTCAGAACTATGGCTACACCTTC. Together with reference TRBV9 and TRBJ1-2, the CDR3 gives the full variable domain: DSGVTQTPKHLITATGQRVTLRCSPRSGDLSVYWYQQSLDQGLQFLIQYYNGEERAKGNILERFSAQQFPDLHSELNLSSLELGDSALYFCASTPQPGQNYGYTFGSGTRLTVV.

This clonotype was seen at least ten times. The gene calls are TRBV10-3 and TRBJ2-7; D tentatively reads TRBD1 or TRBD2 (5 bases each). Trimming cost V 9 bases and J 5 bases, with 17 bases left between them. Germline loops: CDR1 ENHRY, CDR2 SYGVKD. This CDR3 is 13 amino acids long. The CDR3: CAIGTPNTNEQYF. The CDR3 bases are TGTGCCATTGGGACCCCAAATACCAACGAGCAGTACTTC.

With respect to this clonotype: Lacking the conserved final phenylalanine or tryptophan, this CDR3 likely reflects a read error. The CDR3: CIWGVAGVLGNIQYY. CDR3 bases: TGCATCTGGGGCGTAGCGGGAGTTTTGGGAAACATTCAGTACTAC. The V gene is TRBV20-1, the J gene TRBJ2-4; 9 bases agree with TRBD2. The germline CDR1 and CDR2 sequences are DFQATT and SNEGSKA (reference sequence). The CDR3 is 15 amino acids.

CDR3 nucleotides: TGTGCCATCAGTGAGCCGACAGGGGATTACACTGAAGCTTTCTTT. It is translated as CAISEPTGDYTEAFF. The chain links TRBV10-3 to TRBJ1-1; 8 bases are shared with TRBD1. V lost 2 bases, J lost 3 bases, and 5 bases stayed unmatched. There are 15 residues in the CDR3. CDR1 and CDR2 (germline): ENHRY, SYGVKD.

Ten or more counts support this clonotype. V and J are TRBV6-6 and TRBJ1-2; D unresolved. Per germline, CDR1 MNHNY and CDR2 SVGAGI (reference sequence). CDR3 length equals 13 residues. Trimming shortened V by 6 bases and J by 5 bases, and 13 bases separated the two germline ends. The CDR3 sequence: CASSPALEYGYTF. The CDR3, as DNA: TGTGCCAGCAGCCCAGCCTTAGAATATGGCTACACCTTC.